This T cell receptor beta chain was identified during a study of T-cell reconstitution after alpha-beta-depleted transplantation in children listed by TCRdb under 2016. With respect to the entire study: Using TCR repertoire profiling, the study followed T-cell immune reconstitution in a quantitative way in children after TCRalphabeta/CD19-depleted allogeneic hematopoietic cell transplantation. What the research found in general, with its limitations: Over the following months the frequencies of hyperexpanded clones went down, and after one year T-cell counts and TCRbeta diversity were mostly credited to newly produced T cells. The high TCRbeta diversity at day 60 in some patients was ascribed to recipient T cells and intrathymic progenitors that had survived conditioning. The apparently early alphabetaT-cell count recovery about two months after transplant was reportedly dependent on only several hundred rapidly expanded clones derived from non-depleted graft cells.

The treatment or condition tag for this specimen amounts to: allogeneic hematopoietic cell transplantation with graft depleted of TCRalphabeta T cells and CD19 B cells. Transplant recipients were children who received TCRalphabeta/CD19-depleted allogeneic hematopoietic cell grafts. Library construction relied on PCR. Sequenced on an Illumina HiSeq 2500. Molecular barcoding was employed in the preparation of TCR libraries, with unique molecular identifiers being used to normalize TCRbeta repertoire quantification. The raw public reads went through TCRdb reprocessing: fastp at Q25, MiXCR clone calling, in-frame beta chains kept. Each entry is one CDR3 protein sequence, shown with its most common DNA and genes. Across this sample there are around 420,000 distinct CDR3 sequences, with roughly 17% seen only once. The top ten clones comprise just under 30% of the sample. Including cysteine and phenylalanine, the CDR3 has 18 amino acids. Only the CDR3 DNA stays, 54 bases, in frame from base 1. V sheds 5 bases and J sheds 5 bases, leaving 27 bases between their ends. The germline V gene sets CDR1 to MDHEN and CDR2 to SYDVKM.

There are a few counts of this clonotype. Its target antigen remains unknown. Base qualities were left out, and no much larger clone turns up one base away. The chain is encoded by TRBV28 joined to TRBJ1-2; possibly the D gene is TRBD1, per 6 matching bases. The clonotype originates from a boy younger than two who had a stem cell transplant for Wiskott-Aldrich syndrome, so the T cells may come from the graft donor. The input for sequencing was PBMCs, mostly from graft donor cells, taken 360 days after TCRalphabeta/CD19-depleted stem cell transplant. The DNA sequence is as follows: TGTGCCAGCAGTCCCCAACAACTCGACAGGAGCACCCTTTATGGCTACACCTTC. This translates into CASSPQQLDRSTLYGYTF.